This note documents a single TCR beta chain sequence. Its antigen is currently unknown. Trimming at V came to 6 bases and at J to 6 bases, leaving 6 bases not matched to a gene. Germline V CDR1 and CDR2: LNHDA, SQIVND (reference sequence). This CDR3 is 15 amino acids long. This specimen comes from a study of shared clonotypes between healthy human individuals. Findings and limits, study-wide: Larger estimated richness was generally seen in naive subsets than in memory subsets. Only blood was sampled, and tissue TCR repertoires likely differ from blood ones.

TCRdb keeps only in-frame clones here, not all; method: immunoSEQ multiplex PCR. This table has some 2,000,000 clones, 90% to 97% appearing once. Sequencing was done on a sample of naive CD4+ T cells sorted from blood. This sample's subset: CD45RA+ positively selected. V is TRBV19 and J is TRBJ2-1; 12 bases are shared with TRBD1. The sequence was obtained from a man aged 18 to 29 in good health. The chain's CDR3 is CASRPRDRGPNEQFF. CDR3 coding DNA: TGTGCCAGTAGACCCCGGGACAGGGGGCCCAATGAGCAGTTCTTC. The entire variable domain, with the rest obtained from reference TRBV19 and TRBJ2-1, is as follows: DGGITQSPKYLFRKEGQNVTLSCEQNLNHDAMYWYRQDPGQGLRLIYYSQIVNDFQKGDIAEGYSVSREKKESFPLTVTSAQKNPTAFYLCASRPRDRGPNEQFFGPGTRLTVL.